This T cell receptor (beta chain) was recorded in a study of a mutant IDH1 vaccine in newly diagnosed glioma. At the level of the study: Beginning 4-6 weeks after radiotherapy alone, or with temozolomide cycles, vaccination took place. A roughly 60% male, approximately 38% female split and a mean age of roughly 44 years characterized treated patients. Weeks 35 and 47 hosted visits V12 and V13, respectively.

V shed 1 base and J shed 3 bases, with 10 bases lying between them. The CDR3 covers 15 residues. Germline CDR1 is SGHVS and CDR2 is FQNEAQ. Some clones are missing from TCRdb's copy, which holds only in-frame ones; the method was immunoSEQ multiplex PCR. This table has 50,000 to 55,000 clones, 65% appearing once. Regarding this clone: Its antigen is not identified.

The time point denotes: week 47, end of study. Vaccination used 300 ug of mutant IDH1 20-mer peptide per dose, with topical imiquimod. The donors had new WHO grade 3 or 4 astrocytomas; these were IDH1-mutant and ATRX-lost. This material consisted of peripheral blood mononuclear cells (PBMCs), taken from a glioma patient whose treatment included an IDH1 peptide vaccine. The TCR sequence derives from a man aged 35 to 55 with glioma. Some clones in this sample may be carry-over from other donors' samples. The chain carries TRBV7-8 and TRBJ1-3; no clear D gene. CDR3 DNA sequence: TGTGCCAGCAGCTTAGTCGGCACTGATGGAAACACCATATATTTT. Amino acid sequence: CASSLVGTDGNTIYF.